Listed below are T cell receptor beta chains from one sample, sequenced in a study of blood T cell repertoires in COVID-19. TCRdb's copy holds only in-frame clones and misses some; the assay was immunoSEQ multiplex PCR. This sample has approximately 290,000 clones, with nearly 90% found just once. The source material was peripheral blood. These receptors were obtained from a woman aged 25-40 years with COVID-19, enrolled during active disease. Both conserved end residues are part of each CDR3. The D gene is left open where the match is weak. The size field is filled for only some rows; it gives once, few, many or a size class.

TRBJ1-3,NA,TRBV21-1,NA,CASGGLGTASSGNTIYF,TGTGCCAGCGGGGGACTAGGGACAGCGAGCTCTGGAAACACCATATATTTT
TRBJ1-2,TRBD1,TRBV28,NA,CASRQGTGWTYGYTF,TGTGCCAGTCGACAGGGGACTGGATGGACCTATGGCTACACCTTC
TRBJ2-7,TRBD2,TRBV4-1,NA,CASSHPLKRGGIYEQYF,TGCGCCAGCAGCCACCCGCTCAAGCGGGGGGGCATCTACGAGCAGTACTTC
TRBJ2-5,NA,TRBV11-2,NA,CASSLEWGRGEETQYF,TGTGCCAGCAGCTTAGAGTGGGGCAGGGGAGAAGAGACCCAGTACTTC
TRBJ2-7,NA,TRBV14,NA,CASSQDFNPGEQYF,TGTGCCAGCAGCCAAGATTTTAACCCGGGGGAGCAGTACTTC
TRBJ2-7,NA,TRBV27,NA,CASSLAGPWLYEQYF,TGTGCCAGCAGTTTAGCGGGACCCTGGTTGTACGAGCAGTACTTC
TRBJ1-5,NA,TRBV5-5,NA,CASSRSLGNQPQHF,TGTGCCAGCAGCCGGTCCCTAGGAAACCAGCCCCAGCATTTT
TRBJ2-3,NA,TRBV19,NA,CASTPGLFTDTQYF,TGTGCCAGTACCCCGGGACTTTTCACAGATACGCAGTATTTT
TRBJ2-7,TRBD2,TRBV6-5,few,CASSLAGYGDEQYF,TGTGCCAGCTCACTAGCGGGGTATGGAGACGAGCAGTACTTC
TRBJ2-5,TRBD2,TRBV4-2,NA,CASSQDLLAGGRVETQYF,TGTGCCAGCAGCCAAGATTTACTAGCGGGGGGCCGGGTGGAGACCCAGTACTTC
TRBJ2-5,TRBD2,TRBV2,NA,CATGSGRGYRETQYF,TGTGCCACCGGTAGCGGGCGGGGGTACCGGGAGACCCAGTACTTC
TRBJ1-3,TRBD1,TRBV10-1,NA,CAGIPGQERRAAQTGNTIYF,TGCGCCGGCATTCCGGGACAGGAACGTAGGGCCGCGCAAACTGGAAACACCATATATTTT
TRBJ2-7,NA,TRBV5-1,NA,CASSPGYEQYF,TGCGCCAGCAGCCCGGGCTACGAGCAGTACTTC
TRBJ2-5,TRBD2,TRBV5-1,NA,CASSQGERGPQETQYF,TGCGCCAGCAGCCAGGGAGAGCGGGGGCCCCAAGAGACCCAGTACTTC
TRBJ1-4,NA,TRBV6-5,NA,CASSQDSATNEKLFF,TGTGCCAGCAGTCAGGACAGTGCAACTAATGAAAAACTGTTTTTT
TRBJ2-1,NA,TRBV19,NA,CASSPGAYNEQFF,TGTGCCAGTAGTCCGGGGGCCTACAATGAGCAGTTCTTC
TRBJ2-2,NA,TRBV25-1,NA,CASRRSSNTGELFF,TGTGCCAGCAGGAGAAGCTCGAACACCGGGGAGCTGTTTTTT
TRBJ1-5,NA,TRBV25-1,NA,CASTGSGESDQPQHF,TGTGCCAGCACCGGATCAGGGGAATCAGATCAGCCCCAGCATTTT
TRBJ2-1,NA,TRBV5-1,NA,CASSTQPLGQGNNEQFF,TGCGCCAGCAGCACCCAACCCCTTGGGCAGGGAAATAATGAGCAGTTCTTC
TRBJ1-1,NA,TRBV18,NA,CASSRYGGGMNTEAFF,TGTGCCAGCTCACGGTACGGGGGGGGCATGAACACTGAAGCTTTCTTT
TRBJ1-1,NA,TRBV20-1,NA,CSSYPGTEAFF,TGCAGTTCCTACCCGGGGACTGAAGCTTTCTTT
TRBJ1-2,NA,TRBV5-1,NA,CASSLEGDGYTF,TGCGCCAGCAGCTTGGAGGGGGACGGCTACACCTTC
TRBJ1-3,NA,TRBV30,NA,CAWNAIAGNTIYF,TGTGCCTGGAACGCCATAGCTGGAAACACCATATATTTT
TRBJ1-2,NA,TRBV5-5,NA,CASSLARWGYGHTF,TGTGCCAGCAGCTTGGCTCGATGGGGCTATGGCCACACCTTC
TRBJ1-2,TRBD1,TRBV28,NA,CASSLRTGIYGYTF,TGTGCCAGCAGTTTAAGGACAGGGATATATGGCTACACCTTC
TRBJ1-3,NA,TRBV5-1,NA,CASSLAQTGPGNTIYF,TGCGCCAGCAGCTTGGCCCAAACAGGGCCTGGAAACACCATATATTTT
TRBJ1-6,TRBD1,TRBV18,NA,CASSPPGQGTSPLHF,TGTGCCAGCTCACCACCGGGACAGGGTACCTCACCCCTCCACTTT
TRBJ2-2,TRBD2,TRBV3-1/TRBV3-2,NA,CASSQETSGLGGELFF,TGTGCCAGCAGCCAAGAAACTAGCGGCCTCGGCGGGGAGCTGTTTTTT
TRBJ1-3,NA,TRBV19,NA,CASTTINGAGNTIYF,TGTGCCAGTACTACCATCAACGGGGCTGGAAACACCATATATTTT
TRBJ2-6,NA,TRBV14,NA,CASSLRGLVSNVLTF,TGTGCCAGCAGCCTGAGGGGGTTGGTTTCCAACGTCCTGACTTTC
TRBJ2-3,TRBD2,TRBV10-3,NA,CAISDWTSGSTDTQYF,TGTGCCATCAGTGATTGGACTAGCGGGAGCACAGATACGCAGTATTTT
TRBJ2-7,TRBD2,TRBV3-1/TRBV3-2,NA,CASSRTSGGDEQYF,TGTGCCAGCAGTCGGACTAGCGGGGGTGACGAGCAGTACTTC
TRBJ2-2,NA,TRBV10-3,NA,CAITTSPTGELFF,TGTGCCATCACCACTAGCCCCACCGGGGAGCTGTTTTTT
TRBJ1-5,NA,TRBV30,NA,CAWSLRGSRGQPQHF,TGTGCCTGGTCCCTCAGGGGTTCCCGGGGTCAGCCCCAGCATTTT
TRBJ1-1,NA,TRBV12-3/TRBV12-4,NA,CASSLGAQGRAFF,TGTGCCAGCAGTTTGGGGGCCCAGGGCCGGGCTTTCTTT
TRBJ2-4,NA,TRBV28,NA,CASSLSAMLAKNIQYF,TGTGCCAGCAGTTTAAGTGCTATGCTAGCCAAAAACATTCAGTACTTC
TRBJ1-5,NA,TRBV15,NA,CATSGGGDGQPQHF,TGTGCCACCAGCGGGGGAGGGGACGGGCAGCCCCAGCATTTT
TRBJ1-6,TRBD1,TRBV2,NA,CASSRLGTGNNSPLHF,TGTGCCAGCAGCCGACTCGGGACAGGCAATAATTCACCCCTCCACTTT
TRBJ1-5,NA,TRBV19,few,CASSTQGENQPQHF,TGTGCCAGTAGTACTCAGGGTGAGAATCAGCCCCAGCATTTT
TRBJ2-5,TRBD2,TRBV7-2,NA,CASSPRTSGGRETQYF,TGTGCCAGCAGCCCTCGGACTAGCGGGGGTCGAGAGACCCAGTACTTC
TRBJ1-6,NA,TRBV21-1,NA,CASSKRKALQGVSSPLHF,TGTGCCAGCAGCAAACGAAAGGCCCTACAGGGGGTGAGCTCACCCCTCCACTTT
TRBJ1-4,NA,TRBV10-1,NA,CASSESRAVNEKLFF,TGCGCCAGCAGTGAATCGAGGGCGGTGAATGAAAAACTGTTTTTT
TRBJ2-7,TRBD1,TRBV4-2,NA,CASSHGQGAGEQYF,TGTGCCAGCAGCCACGGACAGGGGGCGGGGGAGCAGTACTTC
TRBJ1-3,NA,TRBV7-8,once,CASSLPSVGGNTIYF,TGTGCCAGCAGCTTACCGTCAGTTGGTGGAAACACCATATATTTT
TRBJ1-2,NA,TRBV28,NA,CASSGAGNYGYTF,TGTGCCAGCAGTGGGGCCGGAAACTATGGCTACACCTTC
TRBJ1-5,NA,TRBV4-1,NA,CASSYAPRQPQHF,TGCGCCAGCAGCTACGCCCCCAGGCAGCCCCAGCATTTT
TRBJ1-1,NA,TRBV10-3,NA,CAISESWRSEAFF,TGTGCCATCAGTGAGTCCTGGAGGTCTGAAGCTTTCTTT
TRBJ1-2,NA,TRBV27,NA,CASSFLGKGSYTF,TGTGCCAGCAGTTTTCTAGGGAAGGGGAGCTACACCTTC
TRBJ2-3,TRBD2,TRBV7-6,NA,CASSAGLAADTQYF,TGTGCCAGCAGCGCGGGACTAGCGGCGGATACGCAGTATTTT
TRBJ1-5,NA,TRBV15,NA,CATSRELWDTNHQPQHF,TGTGCCACCAGCAGAGAATTATGGGACACCAACCATCAGCCCCAGCATTTT
TRBJ2-7,NA,TRBV29-1,NA,CSVEKEVGLEQYF,TGCAGCGTTGAAAAGGAGGTCGGCCTCGAGCAGTACTTC
TRBJ2-7,TRBD2,TRBV15,NA,CATGTSYEQYF,TGTGCCACCGGGACTAGCTACGAGCAGTACTTC
TRBJ2-5,TRBD1,TRBV10-3,NA,CATMTGLEETQYF,TGTGCTACTATGACAGGGTTGGAAGAGACCCAGTACTTC
TRBJ1-2,TRBD1,TRBV3-1/TRBV3-2,NA,CASSLGQPRGGYTF,TGTGCCAGCAGCCTGGGACAGCCCAGGGGTGGCTACACCTTC
TRBJ2-3,TRBD2,TRBV27,NA,CASKQTSLIFTDTQYF,TGTGCCAGCAAACAGACTAGCTTAATTTTCACAGATACGCAGTATTTT
TRBJ2-3,NA,TRBV24-1,NA,CATSDLHPPGTQYF,TGTGCCACCAGTGATTTGCACCCGCCGGGTACGCAGTATTTT
TRBJ1-2,NA,TRBV14,NA,CASSQAEVYGYTF,TGTGCCAGCAGCCAAGCGGAGGTCTATGGCTACACCTTC
TRBJ2-2,NA,TRBV27,NA,CASSSYTGELFF,TGTGCCAGCAGTTCGTACACCGGGGAGCTGTTTTTT